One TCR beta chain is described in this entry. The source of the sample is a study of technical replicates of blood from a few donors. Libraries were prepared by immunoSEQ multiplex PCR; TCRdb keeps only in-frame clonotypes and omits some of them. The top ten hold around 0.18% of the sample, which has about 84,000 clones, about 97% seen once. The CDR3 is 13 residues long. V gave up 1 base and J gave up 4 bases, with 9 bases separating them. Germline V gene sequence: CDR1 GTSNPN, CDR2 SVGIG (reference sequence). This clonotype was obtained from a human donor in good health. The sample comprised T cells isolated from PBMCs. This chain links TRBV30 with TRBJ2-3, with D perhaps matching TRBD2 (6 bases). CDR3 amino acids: CAWSGAGPDTQYF. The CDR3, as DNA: TGTGCCTGGAGTGGGGCGGGGCCAGATACGCAGTATTTT.